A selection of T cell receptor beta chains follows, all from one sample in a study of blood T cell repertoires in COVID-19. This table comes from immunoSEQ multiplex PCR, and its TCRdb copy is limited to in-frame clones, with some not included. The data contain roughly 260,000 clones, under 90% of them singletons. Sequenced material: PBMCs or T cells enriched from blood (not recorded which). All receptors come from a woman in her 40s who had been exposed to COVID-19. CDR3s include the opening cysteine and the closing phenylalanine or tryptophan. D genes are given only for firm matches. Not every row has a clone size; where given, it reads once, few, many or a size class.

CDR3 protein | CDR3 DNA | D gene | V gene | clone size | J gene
CASSLVTAGKGNTIYF | TGTGCCAGCAGCTTGGTCACGGCAGGGAAAGGAAACACCATATATTTT | NA | TRBV7-9 | NA | TRBJ1-3
CASSSGQGRTEAFF | TGTGCCAGCAGCTCAGGACAGGGAAGAACTGAAGCTTTCTTT | TRBD1 | TRBV11-2 | NA | TRBJ1-1
CASSLDPARFGYGYTF | TGTGCCAGCAGCCTAGACCCCGCCCGCTTCGGGTATGGCTACACCTTC | NA | TRBV7-8 | NA | TRBJ1-2
CALGQNTEAFF | TGTGCACTGGGGCAGAACACTGAAGCTTTCTTT | NA | TRBV6-5 | NA | TRBJ1-1
CASRADFNTEAFF | TGTGCCAGCAGGGCGGATTTTAACACTGAAGCTTTCTTT | NA | TRBV2 | NA | TRBJ1-1
CASSQRHSGGTEAFF | TGCGCCAGCAGCCAACGACACTCTGGGGGGACTGAAGCTTTCTTT | NA | TRBV5-1 | NA | TRBJ1-1
CASSSPGRAAEAFF | TGTGCCAGCAGTTCCCCCGGCAGGGCGGCTGAAGCTTTCTTT | NA | TRBV6-2/TRBV6-3 | NA | TRBJ1-1
CASSTTSGGPDSPLHF | TGTGCCAGCAGCACAACCTCAGGGGGACCCGATTCACCCCTCCACTTT | NA | TRBV21-1 | few | TRBJ1-6
CASSLSGVKETQYF | TGTGCCAGCAGCTTAAGCGGGGTAAAAGAGACCCAGTACTTC | TRBD2 | TRBV7-9 | NA | TRBJ2-5
CASSSGTGGFGELFF | TGTGCCAGCAGCTCCGGGACAGGGGGCTTCGGGGAGCTGTTTTTT | TRBD1 | TRBV6-5 | NA | TRBJ2-2
CASSPGWERDHNEQFF | TGCGCCAGCAGCCCGGGTTGGGAGCGCGACCACAATGAGCAGTTCTTC | NA | TRBV4-3 | NA | TRBJ2-1
CSVAYRGTSGSSYEQYF | TGCAGCGTTGCGTACCGAGGGACTAGCGGAAGCTCCTACGAGCAGTACTTC | TRBD2 | TRBV29-1 | NA | TRBJ2-7
CASTLAGGYNEQFF | TGTGCCAGCACGCTAGCGGGGGGTTACAATGAGCAGTTCTTC | TRBD2 | TRBV6-5 | NA | TRBJ2-1
CASRPNEGAVVVVNYGYTF | TGTGCCAGCAGACCGAATGAGGGGGCAGTGGTTGTTGTGAACTATGGCTACACCTTC | TRBD1 | TRBV28 | few | TRBJ1-2
CAWTNLRSTGELFF | TGTGCCTGGACGAATTTGCGGAGCACCGGGGAGCTGTTTTTT | NA | TRBV30 | NA | TRBJ2-2
CASSSTSGGGNEQYF | TGTGCCAGCAGCTCGACTAGCGGGGGGGGAAACGAGCAGTACTTC | TRBD2 | TRBV11-2 | once | TRBJ2-7
CASSLVGLAGGPLQETQYF | TGTGCCAGCAGCTTAGTTGGCCTAGCGGGGGGGCCCCTCCAAGAGACCCAGTACTTC | TRBD2 | TRBV7-2 | NA | TRBJ2-5
CASSVGGGLGEKLFF | TGTGCCAGCAGCGTAGGAGGCGGGTTGGGTGAAAAACTGTTTTTT | NA | TRBV9 | many | TRBJ1-4
CASSEIAGAFSGNTIYF | TGTGCCAGCAGTGAAATTGCAGGGGCCTTCTCTGGAAACACCATATATTTT | NA | TRBV6-1 | NA | TRBJ1-3
CASRLAGQHNSPLHF | TGTGCAAGTCGCTTAGCGGGACAGCATAATTCACCCCTCCACTTT | NA | TRBV12-2 | NA | TRBJ1-6
CASSPSPGTASYEQYF | TGTGCTAGCAGCCCCTCCCCCGGGACAGCCTCCTACGAGCAGTACTTC | TRBD1 | TRBV7-7 | NA | TRBJ2-7
CASRTPSSGNSPLHF | TGTGCCAGCAGGACCCCTAGTTCCGGGAATTCACCCCTCCACTTT | NA | TRBV6-5 | NA | TRBJ1-6
CATSPRVHTDTQYF | TGTGCCACCAGCCCCAGGGTCCACACAGATACGCAGTATTTT | NA | TRBV24-1 | NA | TRBJ2-3
CASSQDRVPDTQYF | TGCGCCAGCAGCCAAGACAGGGTCCCAGATACGCAGTATTTT | NA | TRBV4-3 | NA | TRBJ2-3
CASSPGQDNSYEQYF | TGTGCCAGCAGTCCGGGACAGGACAATTCCTACGAGCAGTACTTC | TRBD1 | TRBV28 | NA | TRBJ2-7
CASSLPNQPQHF | TGTGCCAGCAGCTTACCAAATCAGCCCCAGCATTTT | NA | TRBV7-9 | NA | TRBJ1-5
CASSPLQGSEQFF | TGTGCCAGCAGTCCTCTACAGGGGAGTGAGCAGTTCTTC | TRBD1 | TRBV2 | NA | TRBJ2-1
CASSQTRTSEQYF | TGCGCCAGCAGCCAGACCCGGACTAGTGAGCAGTACTTC | TRBD2 | TRBV4-3 | NA | TRBJ2-7
CASSLVAAGRVSNTIYF | TGTGCCAGCAGCTTAGTAGCGGCTGGAAGGGTGTCGAACACCATATATTTT | NA | TRBV11-2 | few | TRBJ1-3
CASRAIAGSTDTQYF | TGTGCCAGCAGGGCTATAGCGGGGAGCACAGATACGCAGTATTTT | TRBD2 | TRBV2 | NA | TRBJ2-3
CASSQDLAGGPSLYF | TGTGCCAGCAGCCAGGACCTAGCGGGGGGACCCTCACTCTACTTC | TRBD2 | TRBV5-4 | NA | TRBJ2-5
CASSRLAGGPNEQFF | TGTGCCAGCAGCCGCCTAGCGGGGGGCCCCAATGAGCAGTTCTTC | TRBD2 | TRBV9 | NA | TRBJ2-1
CAWSSQGVEAFF | TGTGCCTGGAGTTCTCAGGGGGTCGAAGCTTTCTTT | TRBD1 | TRBV30 | NA | TRBJ1-1